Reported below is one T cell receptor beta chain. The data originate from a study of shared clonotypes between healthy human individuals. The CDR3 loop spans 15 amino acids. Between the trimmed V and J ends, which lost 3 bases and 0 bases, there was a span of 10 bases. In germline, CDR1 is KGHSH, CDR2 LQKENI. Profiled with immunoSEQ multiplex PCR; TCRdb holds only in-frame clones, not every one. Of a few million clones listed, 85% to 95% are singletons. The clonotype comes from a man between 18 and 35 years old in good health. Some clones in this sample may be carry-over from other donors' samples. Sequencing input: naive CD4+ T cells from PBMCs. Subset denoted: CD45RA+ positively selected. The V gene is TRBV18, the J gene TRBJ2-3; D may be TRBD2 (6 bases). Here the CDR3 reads CASSPGLPSTDTQYF. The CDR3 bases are TGTGCCAGCTCACCGGGACTGCCCAGCACAGATACGCAGTATTTT.